This passage covers 29 T cell receptor beta chains from one sample sequenced in a study of blood T cell repertoires in COVID-19. Assay used: immunoSEQ multiplex PCR; TCRdb lists only in-frame clones, some missing. Of about 200,000 clones listed, around 83% were seen once; the top ten hold less than 15%. What was sequenced was peripheral blood. The receptors stem from a human donor in a cohort sampled during active COVID-19.

V usage is TRBV19 and J usage is TRBJ1-1; 10 bases map to TRBD1. Losses at the gene ends were 9 bases for V and 4 bases for J; bases not matched to a gene: 5. Germline V gene sequence: CDR1 LNHDA, CDR2 SQIVND (reference sequence). This CDR3 spans 13 amino acids. The CDR3 loop is CASSDRGFTEAFF. Here the CDR3 DNA reads TGTGCCAGCTCGGACAGGGGGTTCACTGAAGCTTTCTTT.

This chain connects TRBV29-1 to TRBJ2-5, with a tentative D call TRBD2 (6 bases). Per germline, CDR1 SQVTM and CDR2 ANQGSEA. CDR3 length equals 11 residues. Trimming removed 7 bases at V and 5 bases at J, with 11 bases between. As DNA, the CDR3 is TGCAGCGGAACTAGCTGGGAGACCCAGTACTTC. Protein sequence: CSGTSWETQYF.

The chain's CDR3 is CASSFSGGLTGELFF. Written as DNA, the CDR3 is TGCGCCAGCAGCTTTAGCGGGGGGCTCACCGGGGAGCTGTTTTTT. The chain couples TRBV5-1 to TRBJ2-2, with TRBD2 identical over 10 bases. The germline CDR1 and CDR2 sequences are SGHRS and YFSETQ. J gave up 4 bases and V 2 bases, and 2 bases lay outside the gene matches. The CDR3 extends over 15 amino acids.

CDR3 region: CASSLAGGAYSGANVLTF. CDR3 sequence (DNA): TGCGCCAGCAGCTTGGCCGGTGGGGCTTACTCTGGGGCCAACGTCCTGACTTTC. V and J are TRBV5-1 and TRBJ2-6; perhaps TRBD1 as D (5 bases). Between the trimmed V and J ends, which lost 0 bases and 0 bases, there was a span of 13 bases. Germline V lookup: CDR1 SGHRS, CDR2 YFSETQ. The CDR3 has 18 residues.

The rearrangement links TRBV18 to TRBJ1-2; TRBD1 might be the D (5 bases). CDR1 is KGHSH and CDR2 is LQKENI in the germline V gene. V lost 4 bases to trimming and J lost 2 bases, with 8 bases between them. CDR3 size: 13 residues. The CDR3 region is CASSRGENYGYTF. The CDR3, as DNA: TGTGCCAGCTCACGGGGGGAGAACTATGGCTACACCTTC.

This sequence joins TRBV5-1 and TRBJ1-2, with 7 bases aligning to TRBD1. The CDR3 totals 14 residues. Looked up from germline, CDR1 is SGHRS and CDR2 is YFSETQ. Losses at the gene ends were 1 base for V and 4 bases for J; bases not matched to a gene: 4. DNA of the CDR3: TGCGCCAGCAGCTTGCAGACAGGGATCTATGGCTACACCTTC. Encoded protein: CASSLQTGIYGYTF. Full variable domain (remainder filled in from reference TRBV5-1 and TRBJ1-2): KAGVTQTPRYLIKTRGQQVTLSCSPISGHRSVSWYQQTPGQGLQFLFEYFSETQRNKGNFPGRFSGRQFSNSRSEMNVSTLELGDSALYLCASSLQTGIYGYTFGSGTRLTVV.

The gene calls are TRBV30 and TRBJ1-3; possible D gene TRBD1, 5 bases. Trimming took off 0 bases at V and 0 bases at J, with 15 bases between the two ends. Germline loops: CDR1 GTSNPN, CDR2 SVGIG (reference sequence). The CDR3 runs to 17 residues. The CDR3 is CAWSVWQGLSSGNTIYF. The CDR3 DNA reads as TGTGCCTGGAGTGTATGGCAGGGCCTTTCCTCTGGAAACACCATATATTTT.

The chain combines TRBV29-1 with TRBJ2-7; 11 positions agree with TRBD2. Germline CDR1 is SQVTM and CDR2 is ANQGSEA. V gave up 5 bases and J gave up 0 bases; unmatched junction bases: 9. The CDR3 is made up of 16 amino acids. The CDR3 DNA is TGCAGCGTTTTAACTAGCGGGAGAGGCGGCTCCTACGAGCAGTACTTC. It is translated as CSVLTSGRGGSYEQYF.

This sequence joins TRBV4-1 and TRBJ2-1; TRBD2 matches at 8 bases. The CDR3 length is 16 residues. The V gene end was trimmed by 4 bases and the J gene end by 3 bases; junction bases not matched to a gene: 8. CDR1 is MGHRA and CDR2 is YSYEKL in the germline V gene. The CDR3 bases are TGCGCCAGCAGCCCCACTAGCGGTGGACGCTACAATGAGCAGTTCTTC. Encoded protein: CASSPTSGGRYNEQFF.

V is TRBV27 and J is TRBJ2-2; TRBD2 might be the D (6 bases). This CDR3 spans 16 amino acids. From germline, CDR1 is MNHEY and CDR2 SMNVEV (reference sequence). V was trimmed by 0 bases and J by 6 bases, leaving 14 bases between them. DNA for the CDR3: TGTGCCAGCAGTTTATCGGGACTTTCCTTCGCCGGGGAGCTGTTTTTT. This codes for CASSLSGLSFAGELFF.

The rearrangement links TRBV28 to TRBJ1-4; D not resolved. Germline lookup yields CDR1 MDHEN and CDR2 SYDVKM. CDR3 length: 14 amino acids. V lost 1 base, J lost 2 bases, and 5 bases lay in between. CDR3 loop: CASSLSRTNEKLFF. The CDR3 DNA reads as TGTGCCAGCAGTTTATCGAGGACTAATGAAAAACTGTTTTTT.

This clone was seen more than once but under ten times. The chain recombines TRBV19 with TRBJ2-2; D not certain. The CDR3 totals 12 residues. Germline CDR1 is LNHDA and CDR2 is SQIVND (reference sequence). The germline V and J ends were trimmed by 5 bases and 3 bases, with 4 bases remaining between them. The CDR3 nucleotides are TGTGCCAGTAGTCGGGACACCGGGGAGCTGTTTTTT. This codes for CASSRDTGELFF.

The CDR3 loop reads CASSLQGAHGNQPQHF. The DNA for the CDR3 is TGTGCCAGCAGCCTACAGGGGGCGCATGGCAATCAGCCCCAGCATTTT. The chain couples TRBV5-4 to TRBJ1-5, with 9 bases fitting TRBD1. Looked up from germline, CDR1 is SGHNT and CDR2 is YYREEE (reference sequence). V trimming: 4 bases; J trimming: 2 bases; junction bases outside the gene matches: 7. The CDR3 contains 16 residues.

V and J are TRBV5-1 and TRBJ2-3; maybe TRBD2 (6 bases). CDR3 size: 15 residues. CDR1 and CDR2 (germline): SGHRS, YFSETQ. The V end was cut by 5 bases, the J end by 2 bases, with 15 bases between. This CDR3 reads CASSSERRVTDTQYF. DNA of the CDR3: TGCGCCAGCAGTTCAGAAAGGAGGGTCACAGATACGCAGTATTTT.

The chain carries TRBV14 and TRBJ1-2; D is unresolved. This CDR3 has 11 amino acids. V was shortened by 3 bases and J by 8 bases, with 7 bases between the two germline ends. Germline V gene lookup returns CDR1 SGHDN and CDR2 FVKESK. The CDR3 loop is CASSHGRGYTF. In nucleotides, the CDR3 is TGTGCCAGCAGCCACGGTCGCGGCTACACCTTC.

This chain connects TRBV10-2 to TRBJ2-1; 9 positions match TRBD2. Unmatched junction bases numbered 7, after V lost 6 bases and J lost 7 bases. The CDR3 has 14 amino acids. Germline assignment: CDR1 WSHSY and CDR2 SAAADI. The DNA of the CDR3 is TGCGCCAGCAGCATCGGGACTAGCTATAATGAGCAGTTCTTC. Translated: CASSIGTSYNEQFF.

This clone was found once. This sequence joins TRBV9 and TRBJ2-5, with 9 bases lining up with TRBD1. CDR1 is SGDLS, CDR2 YYNGEE, per germline. With 0 bases clipped from V and 2 bases from J, the junction kept 8 bases outside the gene matches. This CDR3 comprises 17 residues. In DNA, the CDR3 is TGTGCCAGCAGCGTAGAGGGACAGGGACGGGGTCAAGAGACCCAGTACTTC. This encodes CASSVEGQGRGQETQYF.

This clone was seen once. Here the CDR3 reads CASSSSGTRILYEQYF. The CDR3 region has the DNA TGTGCCAGCAGTTCCTCCGGGACACGGATACTCTACGAGCAGTACTTC. The chain employs TRBV28 and TRBJ2-7, with a weak D call TRBD1 (6 bases). In germline, CDR1 is MDHEN, CDR2 SYDVKM. V lost 4 bases, J lost 3 bases, and 19 bases lay in between. The CDR3 spans 16 residues.

This sequence joins TRBV29-1 and TRBJ2-6; D is uncertain. Trimming took off 7 bases at V and 0 bases at J, with 10 bases between the two ends. The germline CDR1 and CDR2 sequences are SQVTM and ANQGSEA. CDR3 length: 14 amino acids. CDR3 sequence: CSARGGSGANVLTF. The CDR3 DNA reads as TGCAGCGCCCGCGGCGGCTCTGGGGCCAACGTCCTGACTTTC.

The V call is TRBV2, the J call TRBJ2-7; 7 nucleotides match TRBD2. J gave up 3 bases and V 7 bases, and 12 bases lay outside the gene matches. CDR1 and CDR2 from the germline V gene are SNHLY and FYNNEI. The CDR3 is made up of 15 amino acids. The CDR3 region has the DNA TGTGCCAGCACTCGGGGCGGGAGAATCAACTACGAGCAGTACTTC. This translates into CASTRGGRINYEQYF.

This chain uses TRBV6-5 with TRBJ2-7; D call uncertain. Trimming stripped 6 bases from V and 1 base from J, with 16 bases between. CDR3 length: 15 residues. CDR1 and CDR2 (germline): MNHEY, SVGAGI. Written as DNA, the CDR3 is TGTGCCAGCAGCCCACACAGAAAACCATCCTACGAGCAGTACTTC. Translated, it gives CASSPHRKPSYEQYF.

The chain carries TRBV28 and TRBJ2-5, with a possible D match to TRBD2 (6 bases). Trimming took 8 bases from V and 2 from J, leaving 15 bases between them. The V gene's germline CDR1 is MDHEN and CDR2 SYDVKM. The CDR3 is made up of 14 amino acids. CDR3 in amino acids: CASHQGLPQETQYF. The CDR3 nucleotides are TGTGCCAGCCACCAGGGACTCCCTCAAGAGACCCAGTACTTC.

V and J are TRBV10-3 and TRBJ2-7; D perhaps matches TRBD2 (5 bases). Trimming took 8 bases from V and 0 from J, leaving 23 bases between them. Germline values: CDR1 ENHRY, CDR2 SYGVKD. The length of the CDR3 is 17 residues. This CDR3 is CAISPQAIAKSSYEQYF. CDR3 sequence (DNA): TGTGCCATCTCACCCCAGGCCATAGCGAAGAGCTCCTACGAGCAGTACTTC.

The table lists this clone with a few counts. The CDR3 DNA reads TGTGCCAGCAGCCCCCTAAGACTAGCGGGAGCCGAGCAGTACTTC. Translated: CASSPLRLAGAEQYF. The rearrangement links TRBV5-6 to TRBJ2-7; 12 bases agree with TRBD2. The CDR3 covers 15 residues. V was pared by 4 bases and J by 6 bases, with 8 bases of the junction left unmatched. Germline V gene data show CDR1 as SGHDT and CDR2 as YYEEEE.

This clone appeared a single time. Additional DNA sequences in this sample encode the identical CDR3. The chain joins TRBV12-3 or TRBV12-4 to TRBJ2-7; 9 nucleotides align to TRBD1. The CDR3 consists of 13 residues. Trimming at V came to 6 bases and at J to 2 bases, leaving 2 bases not matched to a gene. As DNA, the CDR3 is TGTGCCAGCAGGGGGACAGGGACCTACGAGCAGTACTTC. Translated: CASRGTGTYEQYF.

CDR3 sequence: CASSIRTGAPYEQYF. The CDR3 bases are TGTGCCAGTAGTATTAGGACAGGGGCGCCCTACGAGCAGTACTTC. V is TRBV19 and J is TRBJ2-7; 9 bases fit TRBD1. The J segment lost 2 bases and the V segment lost 3 bases, leaving 5 bases of the junction unmatched. Germline CDR1 is LNHDA and CDR2 is SQIVND (reference sequence). This CDR3 is 15 amino acids long.

This clone was seen a single time. The chain is built from TRBV4-1 and TRBJ1-4, with a possible D match to TRBD1 (6 bases). The germline CDR1 and CDR2 sequences are MGHRA and YSYEKL. V was clipped by 3 bases and J by 0 bases, with 8 bases between them. The CDR3 totals 15 residues. The CDR3 nucleotides read TGCGCCAGCAGCCACGGGACATCAACTAATGAAAAACTGTTTTTT. It specifies CASSHGTSTNEKLFF.

The genes are TRBV19 and TRBJ2-7; TRBD2 agrees at 11 bases. Trimming at V came to 5 bases and at J to 4 bases, leaving 7 bases not matched to a gene. This CDR3 region has 15 residues. Germline V lookup: CDR1 LNHDA, CDR2 SQIVND (reference sequence). CDR3 sequence reads: CASSSPGTSGYEQYF. The CDR3, as DNA: TGTGCCAGTAGTTCTCCCGGGACTAGCGGTTACGAGCAGTACTTC.

The CDR3 sequence: CASSSTGTYAFF. In nucleotides, the CDR3 is TGTGCCAGCAGCTCAACCGGGACTTATGCTTTCTTT. This chain connects TRBV7-9 to TRBJ1-1, with D maybe TRBD1 (5 bases). Germline V CDR1 and CDR2: SEHNR, FQNEAQ (reference sequence). Trimming left V 4 bases short and J 11 bases short, with 14 bases between. CDR3 length equals 12 residues. Complete variable domain (other parts from reference TRBV7-9 and TRBJ1-1): DTGVSQNPRHKITKRGQNVTFRCDPISEHNRLYWYRQTLGQGPEFLTYFQNEAQLEKSRLLSDRFSAERPKGSFSTLEIQRTEQGDSAMYLCASSSTGTYAFFGQGTRLTVV.